These 8 T cell receptor beta chains came from one sample sequenced in a study of blood T cells in healthy people across ages. For the second PCR, which ran for about 6 to 11 cycles, a sample-barcoded 5' primer and a J-beta primer mix were used. TCRdb ran MiXCR on the 5' RACE reads and lists one entry per CDR3 protein. In the table there are approximately 700,000 distinct CDR3 sequences, 32% of which are singletons. Material for sequencing was blood. The source is a woman of 80 years or more in good health.

This clonotype was seen a few times. This chain joins TRBV7-2 and TRBJ1-1; tentative D call: TRBD1 (5 bases). The CDR3 runs to 14 residues. The V gene lost 1 base and the J gene lost 6 bases, with 12 bases spanning the gap. The germline V gene has CDR1 SGHTA and CDR2 FQGNSA. The CDR3: CASSLEGARAEAFF. The CDR3 DNA follows: TGTGCCAGCAGCTTAGAAGGGGCCCGAGCTGAAGCTTTCTTT.

This clonotype showed up many times. The chain uses TRBV29-1 and TRBJ1-1; D gene uncertain. The CDR3 extends over 12 amino acids. V was shortened by 7 bases and J by 0 bases, with 9 bases between the two germline ends. Germline lookup yields CDR1 SQVTM and CDR2 ANQGSEA. CDR3 residues: CSARGMNTEAFF. In nucleotides, the CDR3 is TGCAGCGCCCGCGGAATGAACACTGAAGCTTTCTTT.

This clonotype was picked up many times. The chain couples TRBV15 to TRBJ2-1; TRBD2 might be the D (6 bases). Germline V gives CDR1 LNHNV, CDR2 YYDKDF (reference sequence). The CDR3 extends over 14 amino acids. Trimming stripped 5 bases from V and 7 bases from J, with 15 bases between. In DNA form, the CDR3 reads TGTGCCACCAGCGAGGGAGCGGGTAGGAATGAGCAGTTCTTC. This sequence encodes CATSEGAGRNEQFF.

Here the CDR3 DNA reads TGCAGTGCTAGAGATCGTGGACAACTGTACGAGCAGTACTTC. As protein: CSARDRGQLYEQYF. This sequence joins TRBV20-1 and TRBJ2-5; tentatively, D is TRBD1 (5 bases). The end of the DNA aligns better with TRBJ2-7, so the J call may be wrong. This CDR3 spans 14 amino acids. From germline, CDR1 is DFQATT and CDR2 SNEGSKA (reference sequence).

The V and J genes are TRBV20-1 and TRBJ2-7; 12 bases fit TRBD1. The J segment lost 6 bases and the V segment lost 6 bases, leaving 12 bases of the junction unmatched. Germline V gene data show CDR1 as DFQATT and CDR2 as SNEGSKA (reference sequence). CDR3 length equals 15 residues. CDR3 in DNA: TGCAGTGCATCATTGAGGGGGACAGGGGGCTTCGAGCAGTACTTC. Encoded protein: CSASLRGTGGFEQYF.

Many counts were recorded for this clonotype. The V call is TRBV20-1, the J call TRBJ2-7; a possible D gene is TRBD1 (5 bases). The CDR3 totals 12 residues. CDR1 and CDR2 from the germline V gene are DFQATT and SNEGSKA (reference sequence). The V end lost 2 bases, the J end lost 5 bases, and 10 bases lay between the germline ends. The CDR3 loop is CSARSGLDEQYF. The CDR3, as DNA: TGCAGTGCTAGATCAGGGCTCGACGAGCAGTACTTC.

On this clonotype itself: A clone one base away is much larger, so this may be a read error. The rearrangement links TRBV7-2 to TRBJ1-4, with D possibly being TRBD1 (6 bases). The length of the CDR3 is 14 residues. Germline assignment: CDR1 SGHTA and CDR2 FQGNSA. The CDR3 is CVSSLQGVNEKLFF. CDR3 coding DNA: TGTGTCAGCAGCTTACAGGGAGTTAATGAAAAACTGTTTTTT.

This clonotype was picked up a small number of times. Being one base from a much bigger clone, this may be a read error. V gene TRBV12-3 or TRBV12-4 combines with J gene TRBJ2-6, with D possibly matching TRBD1 (5 bases). The CDR3 length is 17 residues. This chain's CDR3 is CASSPGHGSSGANVRTF. The CDR3 DNA sequence: TGTGCCAGCAGTCCCGGACACGGATCCTCTGGGGCCAACGTCCGGACTTTC.